The present TCR beta chain was sequenced within a study of radiation and T cells in renal cell carcinoma. The length of the CDR3 is 13 residues. V was shortened by 3 bases and J by 7 bases, with 13 bases between the two germline ends. The germline V gene has CDR1 LNHDA and CDR2 SQIVND (reference sequence). The time point was: baseline pretreatment blood. Treatment meaning: 15 Gy SBRT to primary tumor, nephrectomy 4 weeks later. Assay used: immunoSEQ multiplex PCR; TCRdb lists only in-frame clones, some missing. Here the sample spans 150,000 or so clones, roughly 88% being singletons. The specimen was blood, collected from a patient whose treatment included radiotherapy and nephrectomy. J is TRBJ2-7 and V is TRBV19, with a tentative D call TRBD1 (5 bases). The receptor comes from a woman between 45 and 60 years old with renal cell carcinoma. The CDR3 spells CASSMVRVSEQYF. CDR3 coding DNA: TGTGCCAGTAGTATGGTCAGGGTATCGGAGCAGTACTTC.